One and the same sample provided the 6 T cell receptor beta chains below, sequenced in a study of blood T cell repertoires in COVID-19. TCRdb keeps only in-frame clones here, not all; method: immunoSEQ multiplex PCR. This sample has a few hundred thousand clones, with approximately 84% found just once. Sequences were obtained from PBMCs or T cells enriched from blood (not recorded which). Every receptor here comes from a woman aged 18-30 years who had recovered from COVID-19.

In its sample, this clone was seen once. This chain uses TRBV7-9 with TRBJ1-2, with 9 bases fitting TRBD1. This CDR3 has 16 amino acids. Germline V lookup: CDR1 SEHNR, CDR2 FQNEAQ (reference sequence). V gave up 4 bases and J gave up 5 bases; unmatched junction bases: 11. Here the CDR3 DNA reads TGTGCCAGCAGCTCTGACCGGACAGGGGATGTGTATGGCTACACCTTC. It encodes CASSSDRTGDVYGYTF.

The chain combines TRBV7-9 with TRBJ1-2; 12 nucleotides line up with TRBD1. Germline V gene sequence: CDR1 SEHNR, CDR2 FQNEAQ (reference sequence). This CDR3 is built from 15 residues. Trimming at V came to 5 bases and at J to 7 bases, leaving 8 bases not matched to a gene. The CDR3 spells CASSTGTGGVGGYTF. For the CDR3, the DNA is TGTGCCAGCAGCACCGGGACAGGGGGCGTTGGTGGCTACACCTTC. The full variable domain, its missing parts supplied by reference TRBV7-9 and TRBJ1-2, is DTGVSQNPRHKITKRGQNVTFRCDPISEHNRLYWYRQTLGQGPEFLTYFQNEAQLEKSRLLSDRFSAERPKGSFSTLEIQRTEQGDSAMYLCASSTGTGGVGGYTFGSGTRLTVV.

This chain joins TRBV15 and TRBJ1-2; 7 nucleotides line up with TRBD1. Unmatched junction bases numbered 6, after V lost 3 bases and J lost 8 bases. Per germline, CDR1 LNHNV and CDR2 YYDKDF (reference sequence). The CDR3 is made up of 13 amino acids. CDR3: CATSSPGTVGYTF. The CDR3 DNA reads TGTGCCACCAGCAGCCCCGGGACAGTGGGCTACACCTTC.

This rearrangement joins TRBV5-1 to TRBJ2-3; 11 nucleotides match TRBD2. The V segment lost 0 bases and the J segment 3 bases; nucleotides outside the gene matches: 6. The CDR3 sequence is 17 residues long. In germline, CDR1 is SGHRS, CDR2 YFSETQ. The CDR3 nucleotides are TGCGCCAGCAGCTTGGGGTTAGCGGGGGGGATAACAGATACGCAGTATTTT. The encoded protein is CASSLGLAGGITDTQYF.

This clone was recorded a few times. The chain carries TRBV11-2 and TRBJ2-3; 9 nucleotides agree with TRBD2. Germline V gene lookup returns CDR1 SGHAT and CDR2 FQNNGV. With 8 bases clipped from V and 2 bases from J, the junction kept 5 bases outside the gene matches. The CDR3 extends over 14 amino acids. The CDR3 DNA follows: TGTGCCAGCGCCCTAGCGGGATCCACAGATACGCAGTATTTT. It yields the protein CASALAGSTDTQYF.

This sequence joins TRBV24-1 and TRBJ1-2; no clear D gene. Trimming pared 4 bases from V and 8 bases from J, leaving 10 bases between. This CDR3 has 12 residues. Germline CDR1 is KGHDR and CDR2 is SFDVKD. CDR3 DNA: TGTGCCACCAGTGACTCCTACCTAGGCTACACCTTC. It yields the protein CATSDSYLGYTF.